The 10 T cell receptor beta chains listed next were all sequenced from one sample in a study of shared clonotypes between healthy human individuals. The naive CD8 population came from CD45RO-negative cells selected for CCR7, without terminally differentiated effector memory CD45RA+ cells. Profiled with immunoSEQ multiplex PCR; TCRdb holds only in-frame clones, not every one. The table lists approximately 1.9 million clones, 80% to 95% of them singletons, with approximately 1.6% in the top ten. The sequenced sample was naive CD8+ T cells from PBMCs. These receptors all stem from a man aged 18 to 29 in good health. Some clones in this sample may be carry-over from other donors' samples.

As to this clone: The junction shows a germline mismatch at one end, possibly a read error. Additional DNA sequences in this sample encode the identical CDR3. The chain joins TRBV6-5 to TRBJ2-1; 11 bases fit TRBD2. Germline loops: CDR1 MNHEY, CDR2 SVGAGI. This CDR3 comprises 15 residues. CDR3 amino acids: CASSYLGLADNEQFF. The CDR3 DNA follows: TGTGCCAGTAGTTACTTGGGACTAGCGGACAATGAGCAGTTCTTC.

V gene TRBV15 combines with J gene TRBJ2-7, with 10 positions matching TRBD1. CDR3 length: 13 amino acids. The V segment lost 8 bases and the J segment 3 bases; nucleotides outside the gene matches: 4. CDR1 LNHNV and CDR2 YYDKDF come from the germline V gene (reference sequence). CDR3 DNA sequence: TGTGCCACCGGGGACAGGGGCGTCTACGAGCAGTACTTC. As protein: CATGDRGVYEQYF. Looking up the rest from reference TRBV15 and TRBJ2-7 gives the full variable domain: DAMVIQNPRYQVTQFGKPVTLSCSQTLNHNVMYWYQQKSSQAPKLLFHYYDKDFNNEADTPDNFQSRRPNTSFCFLDIRSPGLGDTAMYLCATGDRGVYEQYFGPGTRLTVT.

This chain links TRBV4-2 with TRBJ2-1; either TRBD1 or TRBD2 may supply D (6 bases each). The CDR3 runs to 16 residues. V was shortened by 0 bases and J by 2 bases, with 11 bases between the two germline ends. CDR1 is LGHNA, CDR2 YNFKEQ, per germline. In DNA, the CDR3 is TGTGCCAGCAGCCAAGATGGAGGGACAACCTACAATGAGCAGTTCTTC. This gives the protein CASSQDGGTTYNEQFF.

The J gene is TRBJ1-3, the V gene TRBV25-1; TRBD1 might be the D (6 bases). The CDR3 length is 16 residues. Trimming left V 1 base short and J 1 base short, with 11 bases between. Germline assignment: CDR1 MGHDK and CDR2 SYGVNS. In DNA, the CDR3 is TGTGCCAGCAGTGAATCCTCCGGGACATCTGGAAACACCATATATTTT. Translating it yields CASSESSGTSGNTIYF.

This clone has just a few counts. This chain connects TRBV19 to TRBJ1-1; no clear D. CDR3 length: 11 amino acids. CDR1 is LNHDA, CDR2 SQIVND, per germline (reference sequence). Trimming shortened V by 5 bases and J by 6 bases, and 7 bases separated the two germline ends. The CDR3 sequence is CASSWTAEAFF. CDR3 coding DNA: TGTGCCAGTAGTTGGACGGCTGAAGCTTTCTTT. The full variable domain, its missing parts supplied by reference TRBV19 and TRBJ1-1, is DGGITQSPKYLFRKEGQNVTLSCEQNLNHDAMYWYRQDPGQGLRLIYYSQIVNDFQKGDIAEGYSVSREKKESFPLTVTSAQKNPTAFYLCASSWTAEAFFGQGTRLTVV.

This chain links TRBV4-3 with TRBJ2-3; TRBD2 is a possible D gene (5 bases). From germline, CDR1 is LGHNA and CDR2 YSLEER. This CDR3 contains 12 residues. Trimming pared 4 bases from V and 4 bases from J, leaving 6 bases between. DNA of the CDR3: TGCGCCAGCAGCCTGGGAGCAGATACGCAGTATTTT. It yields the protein CASSLGADTQYF.

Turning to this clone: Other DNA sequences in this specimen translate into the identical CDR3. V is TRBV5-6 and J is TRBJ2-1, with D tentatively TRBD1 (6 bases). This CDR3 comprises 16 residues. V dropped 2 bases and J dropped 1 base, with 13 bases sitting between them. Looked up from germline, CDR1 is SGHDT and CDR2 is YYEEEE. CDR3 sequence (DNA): TGTGCCAGCAGCTTAGGTGGGGGCCGGTCCTACAATGAGCAGTTCTTC. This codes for CASSLGGGRSYNEQFF.

The CDR3 sequence: CASSLPSGWGYNEQFF. In nucleotides, the CDR3 is TGTGCCAGCAGTTTACCTAGCGGCTGGGGATACAATGAGCAGTTCTTC. The rearrangement joins TRBV28 to TRBJ2-1, with 7 bases aligning to TRBD2. J was trimmed by 4 bases and V by 2 bases; bases with no gene match: 8. From germline, CDR1 is MDHEN and CDR2 SYDVKM. This CDR3 has 16 amino acids.

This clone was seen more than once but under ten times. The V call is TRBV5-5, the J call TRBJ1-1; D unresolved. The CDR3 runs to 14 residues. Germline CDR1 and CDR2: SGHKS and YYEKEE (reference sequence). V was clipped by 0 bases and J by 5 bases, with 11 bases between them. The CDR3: CASSLAETGTEAFF. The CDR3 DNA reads TGTGCCAGCAGCTTGGCCGAAACGGGGACTGAAGCTTTCTTT.

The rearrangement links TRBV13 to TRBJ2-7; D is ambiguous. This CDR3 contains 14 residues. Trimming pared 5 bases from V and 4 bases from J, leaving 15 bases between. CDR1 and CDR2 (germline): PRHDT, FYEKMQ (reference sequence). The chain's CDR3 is CASSPRAQTYEQYF. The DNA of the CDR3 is TGTGCCAGCAGCCCACGAGCCCAAACGTACGAGCAGTACTTC.